This paragraph reports one T cell receptor beta chain. The CDR3 runs to 14 residues. The sample belongs to a study of blood T cell repertoires in COVID-19. Study summary: Samples of COVID-19 (acute and convalescent) were obtained from the United States, Italy and Spain.

Per the original data handling: The authors estimated nucleated cell counts from reference gene primer amplification. Only in-frame clones appear in the TCRdb table, and some are missing; sequencing was by immunoSEQ multiplex PCR. V and J calls and clone size are given by that table; D and trimming were obtained from the DNA. The sample carries some 240,000 clones, around 90% recorded once. Sequencing was carried out using peripheral blood. V usage is TRBV21-1 and J usage is TRBJ2-1; the D call TRBD2 from the table was never checked on the DNA. TRBV21-1 has pseudogene status. The sequence came from a man aged 55 to 69 who had recovered from COVID-19. CDR3 nucleotide sequence: TGTGCCACCCACGAAGCGGGACCCTACAATGAGCAGTTCTTC. Amino acid sequence: CATHEAGPYNEQFF.